The next 8 T cell receptor beta chains were all read from a single sample in a study of cytotoxic CD8 clonotypes in ibrutinib-treated CLL. The protocol was immunoSEQ multiplex PCR, while the TCRdb copy is restricted to in-frame clones and leaves out a portion. The data show some 25,000 clones, 55% to 70% seen once. This specimen consisted of PBMCs, obtained at disease progression, from a patient treated with ibrutinib. These TCRs come from a human donor with chronic lymphocytic leukemia.

The chain is built from TRBV7-9 and TRBJ1-3; 7 nucleotides agree with TRBD1. This CDR3 has 15 amino acids. In germline, CDR1 is SEHNR, CDR2 FQNEAQ (reference sequence). Trimming took 5 bases from V and 0 from J; bases not matched to a gene: 4. DNA for the CDR3: TGTGCCAGCAGCCCCGGACAGGTCTCTGGAAACACCATATATTTT. Translating gives CASSPGQVSGNTIYF.

This clone is medium-sized (0.01 to 0.1%) by share. The DNA of the CDR3 is TGTGCCATCAGTGAGTCAGGGACCTCTGGAAACACCATATATTTT. This codes for CAISESGTSGNTIYF. The rearrangement uses TRBV10-3 and TRBJ1-3; D is possibly TRBD1 (5 bases). Trimming stripped 0 bases from V and 0 bases from J, with 6 bases between. Germline V CDR1 and CDR2: ENHRY, SYGVKD. This CDR3 is built from 15 residues.

The V gene is TRBV2, the J gene TRBJ2-5; D might be TRBD2 (5 bases). V was trimmed by 7 bases and J by 0 bases, leaving 12 bases between them. The CDR3 has 14 amino acids. Germline V CDR1 and CDR2: SNHLY, FYNNEI. The CDR3 DNA follows: TGTGCCAGCATGGATCAGCGGCACCAAGAGACCCAGTACTTC. Translation gives CASMDQRHQETQYF.

This chain connects TRBV6-4 to TRBJ1-2, with D perhaps matching TRBD1 (5 bases). Germline-derived CDR1 and CDR2 are MRHNA and SNTAGT. There are 16 residues in the CDR3. Trimming took 9 bases from V and 4 from J, leaving 24 bases between them. Here the CDR3 reads CASWGVARAYCYGYTF. The CDR3 nucleotides are TGTGCCAGTTGGGGGGTGGCCCGGGCCTATTGCTATGGCTACACCTTC.

This clone was detected only a few times. The chain recombines TRBV9 with TRBJ2-7; D possibly corresponds to TRBD2 (5 bases). Per germline, CDR1 SGDLS and CDR2 YYNGEE. The ends were cut back, 4 bases at V and 2 bases at J, with 13 bases in the middle. CDR3 length equals 14 residues. CDR3 amino acids: CASSPSPAPYEQYF. CDR3 bases: TGTGCCAGCAGCCCTAGCCCAGCACCCTACGAGCAGTACTTC.

The chain joins TRBV9 to TRBJ2-3; 9 nucleotides line up with TRBD2. Losses at the gene ends were 7 bases for V and 4 bases for J; bases not matched to a gene: 10. CDR1 is SGDLS, CDR2 YYNGEE, per germline. The CDR3 runs 15 residues. CDR3 DNA sequence: TGTGCCAGCTCCCTTAGCGGGGGTGGCCCAGATACGCAGTATTTT. Its translation is CASSLSGGGPDTQYF. Looking up the rest from reference TRBV9 and TRBJ2-3 gives the full variable domain: DSGVTQTPKHLITATGQRVTLRCSPRSGDLSVYWYQQSLDQGLQFLIQYYNGEERAKGNILERFSAQQFPDLHSELNLSSLELGDSALYFCASSLSGGGPDTQYFGPGTRLTVL.

This chain links TRBV9 with TRBJ2-7; D uncertain. There are 14 residues in the CDR3. Germline V gene sequence: CDR1 SGDLS, CDR2 YYNGEE. Trimming took off 1 base at V and 2 bases at J, with 10 bases between the two ends. CDR3: CASSVRGSTYEQYF. The CDR3 DNA is TGTGCCAGCAGCGTAAGAGGTTCTACCTACGAGCAGTACTTC.

The chain is built from TRBV5-6 and TRBJ1-2, with TRBD1 matching 9 bases. Germline V CDR1 and CDR2: SGHDT, YYEEEE. Unmatched junction bases numbered 6, after V lost 3 bases and J lost 3 bases. The CDR3 totals 15 residues. The CDR3 here is CASSSLTGGDYGYTF. For the CDR3, the DNA is TGTGCCAGCAGCTCGTTAACAGGGGGCGACTATGGCTACACCTTC.